This T cell receptor (beta chain) derives from a study of T cells in Graves' hyperthyroidism and ophthalmopathy. There were TCR beta CDR3 regions amplified from RNA transcripts. HTBI primers were the set used in a first-round RT-PCR of the TCR CDR3. One entry per CDR3 protein, called by TCRdb with MiXCR from the multiplex PCR reads. The sample holds about 710,000 distinct CDR3 sequences, about a sixth seen once. Patients were excluded for uncontrolled infection, other autoimmune disease, pregnancy or lactation. The V end lost 3 bases, the J end lost 2 bases, and 14 bases lay between the germline ends. CDR1 is KGHDR and CDR2 is SFDVKD in the germline V gene. CDR3 length equals 16 residues. Study-level points and caveats: Model output signaled ophthalmopathy a median roughly 6 months ahead of onset. Appearing also in blood were most of the thyroid clonotypes expanded above 0.001. From stable hyperthyroidism, ophthalmopathy was separated by a 13 V-J model.

Worth noting for this clonotype: Its antigen is not known.

The chain is built from TRBV24-1 and TRBJ2-3, with D possibly called TRBD1 or TRBD2 (5 bases each). The sample consisted of blood. The source of this sequence is a man aged 18-30 years with Graves' hyperthyroidism. The CDR3 nucleotides read TGTGCCACCAGTGATCATATGGGACCACTCACAGATACGCAGTATTTT. It is translated as CATSDHMGPLTDTQYF.